The T cell receptor beta chain described here comes from a study of STAT5B mutations in CD4+ large granular lymphocyte leukemia. CDR1 is LGHNA and CDR2 is YSLEER in the germline V gene. The CDR3 is made up of 17 amino acids. V lost 4 bases and J lost 2; bases outside the gene matches: 11. As concerns this clone: Its antigen is currently unknown.

Whole-study findings and limits: Top patient clones used TRBV06 genes more often: 8/27 versus 2/35 in controls. Main leukemic clonotypes were patient-specific, but more than 20% appeared at low frequency elsewhere.

This was a survey-level run. The repertoire was sequenced with immunoSEQ multiplex PCR; TCRdb's copy has only in-frame clones and lacks some. The sample yields 30,000 or so clones, about 77% seen once. This sequence originates from a human donor in good health. The specimen sequenced was CD4+ T cells from blood buffy coats. This sequence joins TRBV4-3 and TRBJ2-3, with TRBD2 matching over 8 bases. CDR3 sequence: CASSPNPAGDITDTQYF. CDR3 sequence (DNA): TGCGCCAGCAGCCCGAACCCAGCGGGGGACATCACAGATACGCAGTATTTT.